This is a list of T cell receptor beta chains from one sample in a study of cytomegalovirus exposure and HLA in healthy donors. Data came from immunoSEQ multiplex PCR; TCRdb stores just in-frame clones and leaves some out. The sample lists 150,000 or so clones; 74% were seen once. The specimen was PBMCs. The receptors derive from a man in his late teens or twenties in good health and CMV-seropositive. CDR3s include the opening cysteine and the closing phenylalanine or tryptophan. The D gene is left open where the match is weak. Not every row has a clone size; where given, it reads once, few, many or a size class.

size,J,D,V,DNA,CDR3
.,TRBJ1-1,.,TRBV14,TGTGCCAGCAGTCTCTTCCCCAGTCTTGAAGTTTTCTTT,CASSLFPSLEVFF
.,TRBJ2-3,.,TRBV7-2,TGTGCCAGCAGCCTACGCGGGGGCACAGATACGCAGTATTTT,CASSLRGGTDTQYF
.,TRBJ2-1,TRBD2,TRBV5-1,TGCGCCAGCAGATCAACCGGGACTAGGATGGTAAATGAGCAGTTCTTC,CASRSTGTRMVNEQFF
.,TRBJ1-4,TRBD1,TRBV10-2,TGCGCCAGCCTCGGACAGGGGTTGGGTGAAAAACTGTTTTTT,CASLGQGLGEKLFF
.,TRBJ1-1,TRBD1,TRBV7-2,TGTGCCAGCAGCCCCCGGACAGGCTGGACTGAAGCTTTCTTT,CASSPRTGWTEAFF
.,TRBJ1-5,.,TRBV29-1,TGCAGCGTTGCTGGCCAGGGCGATCAGCCCCAGCATTTT,CSVAGQGDQPQHF
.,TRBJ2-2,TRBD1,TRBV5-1,TGCGCCAGCAGCTTTGGAGACAGGGCTGACACCGGGGAGCTGTTTTTT,CASSFGDRADTGELFF
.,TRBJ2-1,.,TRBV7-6,TGTGCCAGCAGCCACCGTCCGGGTGAGCAGTTCTTC,CASSHRPGEQFF
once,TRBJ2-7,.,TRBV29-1,TGCAGCGTTGGAGTTTGGCAGGGGGGAGCCTACGAGCAGTACTTC,CSVGVWQGGAYEQYF
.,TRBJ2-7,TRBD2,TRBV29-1,TGCAGCGTTGAGCCCCTTAGCGAGCGGGAGTCCTACGAGCAGTACTTC,CSVEPLSERESYEQYF
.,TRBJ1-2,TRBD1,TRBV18,TGTGCCAGCTCACCGGGACAGGGGGCAGGTGGCTACACCTTC,CASSPGQGAGGYTF
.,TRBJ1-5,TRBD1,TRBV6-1,TGTGCCAGCGGGGCCGGGACAGGGAATCAGCCCCAGCATTTT,CASGAGTGNQPQHF
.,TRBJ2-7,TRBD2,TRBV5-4,TGTGCCAGCAGCCTACGGGGAGGGAGCCTTCACGAGCAGTACTTC,CASSLRGGSLHEQYF
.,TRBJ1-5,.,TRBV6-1,TGTGCCAGCAGTGTGCAGGGCAATCAGCCCCAGCATTTT,CASSVQGNQPQHF
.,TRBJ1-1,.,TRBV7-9,TGTGCCAGCAGCTTATCTGGTATTCTCGCACAGCTGAACACTGAAGCTTTCTTT,CASSLSGILAQLNTEAFF
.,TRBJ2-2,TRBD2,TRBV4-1,TGCGCCAGCAGCCAAGCGGAGGCGGGGGGGAACACCGGGGAGCTGTTTTTT,CASSQAEAGGNTGELFF
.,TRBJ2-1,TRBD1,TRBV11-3,TGTGCCAGCAGCTTAGATCGACAGGGCAATGAGCAGTTCTTC,CASSLDRQGNEQFF
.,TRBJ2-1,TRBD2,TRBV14,TGTGCCAGCAGCCTTTTGACTAGCGGGAGGGACAATGAGCAGTTCTTC,CASSLLTSGRDNEQFF
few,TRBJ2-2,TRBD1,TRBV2,TGTGCCATCAAGCGACAGGGGCGCAGGGACACCGGGGAGCTGTTTTTT,CAIKRQGRRDTGELFF
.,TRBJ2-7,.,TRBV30,TGTGCCTGGAGTAGTCAGTTATACGAGCAGTACTTC,CAWSSQLYEQYF
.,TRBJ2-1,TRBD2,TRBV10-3,TGTGCCATCAGTGAGTCAAAAGGACTAGCGGGAGGAAATGAGCAGTTCTTC,CAISESKGLAGGNEQFF
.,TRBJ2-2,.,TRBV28,TGTGCCAGCAGTTTAACGACATTCGCGAACACCGGGGAGCTGTTTTTT,CASSLTTFANTGELFF
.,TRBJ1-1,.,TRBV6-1,TGTGCCTCCTGGGGGGGGACTGAAGCTTTCTTT,CASWGGTEAFF
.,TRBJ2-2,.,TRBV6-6,TGTGCCAGCAGTTCTGCGAACACCGGGGAGCTGTTTTTT,CASSSANTGELFF
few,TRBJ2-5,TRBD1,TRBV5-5,TGTGCCAGCAGCCACGGGACAGGGGAGACCCAGTACTTC,CASSHGTGETQYF
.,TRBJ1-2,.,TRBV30,TGTGCCTGGAGTATTAGATGGACAGAGTATGGCTACACCTTC,CAWSIRWTEYGYTF
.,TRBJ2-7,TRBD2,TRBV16,TGTGCCAGCAGCCAAACGAGCGGGAGCACCTACGAGCAGTACTTC,CASSQTSGSTYEQYF
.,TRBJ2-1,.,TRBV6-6,TGTGCCAGCAGGGCGGGGTCAACTTACAATGAGCAGTTCTTC,CASRAGSTYNEQFF
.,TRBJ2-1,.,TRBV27,TGTGCCAGCAGTTTAGCCGGACTTAAGTTCTTC,CASSLAGLKFF